This T cell receptor (beta chain) was identified during a study of T-cell reconstitution after alpha-beta-depleted transplantation in children. Turning to this clonotype: Its antigen is still unknown.

J gave up 3 bases and V 6 bases, and 10 bases lay outside the gene matches. Germline CDR1 is KGHSH and CDR2 is LQKENI. The CDR3 totals 15 residues. General observations from the study: High day-60 TCRbeta diversity in some patients came from surviving recipient T cells and thymic progenitors.

TCRbeta library preparation incorporated unique molecular identifiers. TCRdb processed the PCR reads anew with MiXCR; each CDR3 protein has one entry. This sample has approximately 270,000 distinct CDR3 sequences, with 20% to 30% found just once. The source of this sequence is a female patient aged 2 to 10 who had a stem cell transplant for congenital amegakaryocytic thrombocytopenia, so the T cells may come from the graft donor. The sample was PBMCs, mostly from graft donor cells, taken 360 days after TCRalphabeta/CD19-depleted stem cell transplant. V is TRBV18 and J is TRBJ2-5; 7 bases agree with TRBD1. This chain's CDR3 is CASSTYTGTEETQYF. DNA of the CDR3: TGTGCCAGCTCCACTTACACTGGGACAGAAGAGACCCAGTACTTC.